These 20 T cell receptor beta chains originate from one sample sequenced in a study of T-cell memory formation after mild COVID-19. TCRdb ran MiXCR on the 5' RACE reads and lists one entry per CDR3 protein. Among about 210,000 distinct CDR3 sequences listed, 10% were seen once. Sequenced material: PBMCs or a T cell subset sorted from them (not recorded which). The receptor set was obtained from a man between 18 and 35 years old who had mild COVID-19 (a few samples of this study predate the infection). Cell type and time point are not known.

Many counts were recorded for this clonotype. The rearrangement uses TRBV4-2 and TRBJ1-3; no firm D call. The CDR3 is 15 amino acids. Per germline, CDR1 LGHNA and CDR2 YNFKEQ. V shed 0 bases and J shed 2 bases, with 8 bases lying between them. In DNA form, the CDR3 reads TGTGCCAGCAGCCAAGAGGGGTGGGCTGGAAACACCATATATTTT. Its protein is CASSQEGWAGNTIYF.

Turning to this clonotype: Its ends do not fully match the called genes, so a read error is possible. The V and J genes are TRBV18 and TRBJ2-7, with unresolved D. Germline V lookup: CDR1 KGHSH, CDR2 LQKENI. This CDR3 contains 14 residues. The CDR3 loop reads CASTATQVLSPLNF. The CDR3 coding sequence is TGTGCCAGCACTGCCACGCAGGTTCTCTCCCCTCTGAACTTC.

This sequence joins TRBV7-8 and TRBJ1-6; 7 bases are a match to TRBD1. J was trimmed by 8 bases and V by 3 bases; bases with no gene match: 7. The CDR3 covers 15 residues. Looked up from germline, CDR1 is SGHVS and CDR2 is FQNEAQ. The CDR3 loop reads CASSFRTGGDSPLHF. DNA for the CDR3: TGTGCCAGCAGCTTTCGGACAGGAGGGGATTCACCCCTCCACTTT.

This clonotype was found many times. The gene calls are TRBV7-8 and TRBJ2-7; the D call may be TRBD1 or TRBD2 (5 bases each). Germline V gene sequence: CDR1 SGHVS, CDR2 FQNEAQ. The CDR3 spans 15 residues. The ends were cut back, 3 bases at V and 4 bases at J, with 16 bases in the middle. The CDR3 protein is CASSLADMGPYEQYF. The CDR3 nucleotides read TGTGCCAGCAGCTTGGCTGACATGGGACCTTACGAGCAGTACTTC.

This clonotype was seen a few times. The chain is built from TRBV4-1 and TRBJ1-2; 7 positions match TRBD1. The CDR3 loop spans 14 amino acids. J was trimmed by 9 bases and V by 5 bases; bases with no gene match: 12. From germline, CDR1 is MGHRA and CDR2 YSYEKL. The CDR3 DNA sequence: TGCGCCAGCAGCAGCCCGAAGGGGGCAAGAAGCTACACCTTC. The encoded protein is CASSSPKGARSYTF.

The V and J genes are TRBV12-3 or TRBV12-4 and TRBJ2-3; D is unresolved. Trimming stripped 6 bases from V and 4 bases from J, with 11 bases between. The CDR3 has 13 amino acids. CDR3 DNA: TGTGCCAGCAGGACGACCGGCGCAGATACGCAGTATTTT. It yields the protein CASRTTGADTQYF.

This CDR3 reads CASSKAAGNTEAFF. The CDR3 DNA sequence: TGTGCCAGCAGCAAAGCTGCGGGGAACACTGAAGCTTTCTTT. The V call is TRBV21-1, the J call TRBJ1-1. TRBV21-1 is a known pseudogene. The CDR3 totals 14 residues.

This clonotype showed up just a few times. V usage is TRBV18 and J usage is TRBJ2-7; D unclear. Germline CDR1 and CDR2: KGHSH and LQKENI. The CDR3 consists of 13 residues. Trimming pared 0 bases from V and 4 bases from J, leaving 7 bases between. The CDR3 here is CASSPPQGYEQYV. In nucleotides, the CDR3 is TGTGCCAGCTCACCACCGCAAGGGTACGAGCAGTACGTC.

This clonotype was seen only a few times. The gene calls are TRBV13 and TRBJ2-7; D is perhaps TRBD1 (5 bases). CDR3 length equals 14 residues. Germline V gene sequence: CDR1 PRHDT, CDR2 FYEKMQ (reference sequence). Trimming pared 3 bases from V and 5 bases from J, leaving 14 bases between. As DNA, the CDR3 is TGTGCCAGCAGCTTTTCCAGGGCCCTTGACGAGCAGTACTTC. Protein product: CASSFSRALDEQYF.

This clonotype was recorded a few times. This chain connects TRBV5-1 to TRBJ1-2; tentative D call: TRBD1 (6 bases). V was clipped by 7 bases and J by 0 bases, with 10 bases between them. The CDR3 is 13 amino acids. Germline CDR1 SGHRS, CDR2 YFSETQ. CDR3: CASRTGTNYGYTF. The CDR3, as DNA: TGCGCCAGCCGCACAGGGACTAACTATGGCTACACCTTC. The full variable domain, completed using reference TRBV5-1 and TRBJ1-2, is KAGVTQTPRYLIKTRGQQVTLSCSPISGHRSVSWYQQTPGQGLQFLFEYFSETQRNKGNFPGRFSGRQFSNSRSEMNVSTLELGDSALYLCASRTGTNYGYTFGSGTRLTVV.

A few counts support this clonotype. This chain uses TRBV5-1 with TRBJ2-2; 8 bases line up with TRBD2. Trimming took 0 bases from V and 2 from J; bases not matched to a gene: 3. The CDR3 is made up of 16 amino acids. CDR1 is SGHRS and CDR2 is YFSETQ in the germline V gene. The CDR3 here is CASSLGRGGNTGELFF. The CDR3 DNA sequence: TGCGCCAGCAGCTTGGGACGGGGGGGCAACACCGGGGAGCTGTTTTTT.

This clonotype was seen only a few times. This chain connects TRBV4-2 to TRBJ1-6; no firm D call. Trimming pared 0 bases from V and 10 bases from J, leaving 10 bases between. Per the germline V gene, CDR1 is LGHNA and CDR2 is YNFKEQ. The CDR3 totals 14 residues. The CDR3 DNA sequence: TGTGCCAGCAGCCAAGATCGACTAGGATCACCCCTCCACTTT. It specifies CASSQDRLGSPLHF.

This clonotype showed up just a few times. CDR3 sequence reads: CASNPPGEGFSEQYV. The CDR3 nucleotides are TGTGCCAGCAATCCCCCGGGGGAGGGGTTTTCAGAGCAGTACGTC. The chain couples TRBV28 to TRBJ2-7; TRBD2 aligns across 7 bases. CDR1 is MDHEN, CDR2 SYDVKM, per germline. V lost 7 bases to trimming and J lost 7 bases; unmatched junction nucleotides: 16. The CDR3 runs 15 residues.

This clonotype has just a few counts. The gene calls are TRBV6-5 and TRBJ2-5; 8 bases fit TRBD2. V lost 9 bases and J lost 9; bases outside the gene matches: 15. This CDR3 region has 14 residues. Germline V lookup: CDR1 MNHEY, CDR2 SVGAGI. CDR3 amino acids: CASRGLAGPGAQYF. CDR3 nucleotide sequence: TGTGCCAGTCGGGGGCTAGCGGGTCCCGGAGCCCAGTACTTC.

Ten or more counts support this clonotype. The chain carries TRBV5-1 and TRBJ2-3, with TRBD2 matching 13 bases. The CDR3 has 15 residues. Germline loops: CDR1 SGHRS, CDR2 YFSETQ. Trimming cost V 5 bases and J 4 bases; bases outside gene matches: 4. The chain's CDR3 is CASRTSGGFADTQYF. DNA of the CDR3: TGCGCCAGCAGGACTAGCGGGGGGTTCGCAGATACGCAGTATTTT.

This rearrangement joins TRBV20-1 to TRBJ2-1; possible D gene TRBD2, 7 bases. The CDR3 is 14 amino acids. Germline loops: CDR1 DFQATT, CDR2 SNEGSKA (reference sequence). V gave up 7 bases and J gave up 7 bases, with 20 bases separating them. The CDR3 DNA reads TGCAGTGACCCCTTGGGGGGGGGCACTAATGAGCAGTTCTTC. This codes for CSDPLGGGTNEQFF.

This clonotype came up many times. The chain employs TRBV5-5 and TRBJ1-1; no definite D call. Trimming took 0 bases from V and 8 from J, leaving 17 bases between them. Looked up from germline, CDR1 is SGHKS and CDR2 is YYEKEE (reference sequence). The CDR3 totals 15 residues. CDR3 loop: CASSLGRIPEKEAFF. Written as DNA, the CDR3 is TGTGCCAGCAGCTTGGGACGAATACCAGAAAAGGAAGCTTTCTTT.

DNA of the CDR3: TGTGCCAGCAGTACGGCAGGGAACACTGAAGCTTTCTTT. Amino acid sequence: CASSTAGNTEAFF. The V call is TRBV6-2 or TRBV6-3, the J call TRBJ1-1; D is uncertain. V lost 5 bases to trimming and J lost 1 base, with 8 bases between them. The CDR3 has 13 residues. Germline CDR1 reads MNHEY; CDR2 reads SVGEGT.

This chain joins TRBV5-4 and TRBJ2-1; D perhaps matches TRBD2 (6 bases). This CDR3 has 15 residues. V was shortened by 1 base and J by 0 bases, with 8 bases between the two germline ends. In germline, CDR1 is SGHNT, CDR2 YYREEE (reference sequence). As DNA, the CDR3 is TGTGCCAGCAGCTTGCGGGGGTACTCCTACAATGAGCAGTTCTTC. It encodes CASSLRGYSYNEQFF.

The rearrangement uses TRBV27 and TRBJ2-2; 9 bases are shared with TRBD2. The CDR3 runs 16 residues. Germline assignment: CDR1 MNHEY and CDR2 SMNVEV (reference sequence). Trimming took 7 bases from V and 3 from J; bases not matched to a gene: 9. CDR3 sequence: CASTLLAGWDTGELFF. The CDR3 DNA follows: TGTGCCAGCACTCTTCTAGCGGGGTGGGACACCGGGGAGCTGTTTTTT.